This TCR beta chain comes out of a study of beta chain features in type 1 diabetes. As for the study in general: Taken together, all samples contributed fewer than 110 million examined sorted cells.

Points on this clone: Its antigen is unidentified.

Purities over 98% were achieved in all sorted populations. The whole isolated RNA underwent reverse transcription, so sequencing captured expressed TCRB transcripts. Sequencing used immunoSEQ multiplex PCR; TCRdb keeps in-frame clones, though not all of them. The repertoire has about 53,000 clones, 63% of them found once; the top ten carry 0.29%. General study points: Among patients with Type 1 diabetes, TCRB CDR3s were moderately but significantly shorter in every one of the four CD4+ subsets.

The material sequenced was stem cell memory CD4+ T cells from blood. The receptor comes from a woman aged 25 to 45 with type 1 diabetes.

The CDR3: CASSPDTSSYNEQFF. The DNA of the CDR3 is TGTGCCAGCTCTCCGGACACAAGCTCCTACAATGAGCAGTTCTTC. The rearrangement links TRBV18 to TRBJ2-1; D may be TRBD1 (5 bases). V was shortened by 6 bases and J by 0 bases, with 12 bases between the two germline ends. CDR1 and CDR2 from the germline V gene are KGHSH and LQKENI. CDR3 size: 15 residues.